This T cell receptor (beta chain) is from a study of T cell repertoires in cytomegalovirus infection. V lost 5 bases, J lost 6 bases, and 18 bases lay in between. This CDR3 spans 15 amino acids. Germline loops: CDR1 SEHNR, CDR2 FQNEAQ (reference sequence). The sample holds a few counts of this clonotype. What it recognizes is unknown. Study-level findings and limits: People with CMV and the relevant HLA were identified by cumulative public TCR beta family frequency.

Each CDR3 protein is one row after TCRdb ran MiXCR on the reads. The table records roughly 990,000 distinct CDR3 sequences, around 30% of them present only once. V gene TRBV7-9 combines with J gene TRBJ2-3; D perhaps matches TRBD1 (5 bases). Source: cultured CD8+ T cells from PBMCs, taken from culture after CMV antigen stimulation. This clonotype was obtained from a human donor in good health (CMV status not recorded). Some clones in this sample may be carry-over from other donors' samples. CDR3 coding DNA: TGTGCCAGCAGCATTCAGGGCCGGACGGGTGATACGCAGTATTTT. Residues: CASSIQGRTGDTQYF.